This T cell receptor beta chain is from a study of T-cell memory formation after mild COVID-19. TCRdb reprocessed the 5' RACE reads via MiXCR and lists one record per CDR3 protein. The data contain roughly 170,000 distinct CDR3 sequences, 20% to 25% of them seen just once; the ten biggest clones take up roughly 23%. Germline lookup yields CDR1 DFQATT and CDR2 SNEGSKA (reference sequence). V dropped 7 bases and J dropped 4 bases, with 16 bases sitting between them. The CDR3 is 13 amino acids. Sequencing input: PBMCs or a T cell subset sorted from them (not recorded which). The genes are TRBV20-1 and TRBJ1-1; D is ambiguous. The receptor's source is an adult woman who had mild COVID-19 (a few samples of this study predate the infection). Cell type and time point are not known. This chain's CDR3 is CSGRGRGATEAFF. As DNA, the CDR3 is TGCAGTGGCAGAGGCCGCGGAGCCACTGAAGCTTTCTTT.